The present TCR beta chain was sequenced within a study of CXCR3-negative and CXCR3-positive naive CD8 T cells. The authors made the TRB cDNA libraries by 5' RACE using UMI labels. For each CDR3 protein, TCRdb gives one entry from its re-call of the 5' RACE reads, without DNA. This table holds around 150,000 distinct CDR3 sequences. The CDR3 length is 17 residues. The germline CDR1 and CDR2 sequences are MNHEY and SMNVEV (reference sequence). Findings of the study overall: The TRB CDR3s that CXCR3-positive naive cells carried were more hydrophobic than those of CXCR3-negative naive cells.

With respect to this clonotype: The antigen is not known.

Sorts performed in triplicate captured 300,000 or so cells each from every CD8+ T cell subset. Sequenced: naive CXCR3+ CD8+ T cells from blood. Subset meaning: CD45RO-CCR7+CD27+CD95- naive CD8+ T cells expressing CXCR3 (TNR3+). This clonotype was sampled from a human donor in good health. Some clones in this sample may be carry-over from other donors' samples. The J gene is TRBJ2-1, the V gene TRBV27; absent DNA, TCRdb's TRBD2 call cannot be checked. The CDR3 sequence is CASSSGLAGSSYNEQFF.